The T cell receptor (beta chain) under discussion was sequenced for a study of blood T cell repertoires in COVID-19. The germline V gene encodes CDR1 SGHTA and CDR2 FQGTGA. Trimming removed 8 bases from V and 3 bases from J, with 11 bases in between. CDR3 size: 13 residues. Per the authors' pipeline: Researchers report that nucleated cell counts were estimated from reference gene primer amplification. The data were produced by immunoSEQ multiplex PCR, yet TCRdb's version contains in-frame clones alone and is incomplete. The D gene and trimming were derived from the DNA, and the V and J assignments and clone size from that table. This sample yields about 230,000 clones, of which just over 85% are seen a single time; roughly 11% belongs to the top ten.

The origin of this receptor is a middle-aged man with COVID-19, enrolled during active disease. Sequencing input: peripheral blood. V usage is TRBV7-3 and J usage is TRBJ1-3; a possible D gene is TRBD1 (6 bases). The CDR3 protein is CASLGGNGNTIYF. The CDR3 nucleotides are TGTGCCAGCCTAGGGGGTAATGGAAACACCATATATTTT.